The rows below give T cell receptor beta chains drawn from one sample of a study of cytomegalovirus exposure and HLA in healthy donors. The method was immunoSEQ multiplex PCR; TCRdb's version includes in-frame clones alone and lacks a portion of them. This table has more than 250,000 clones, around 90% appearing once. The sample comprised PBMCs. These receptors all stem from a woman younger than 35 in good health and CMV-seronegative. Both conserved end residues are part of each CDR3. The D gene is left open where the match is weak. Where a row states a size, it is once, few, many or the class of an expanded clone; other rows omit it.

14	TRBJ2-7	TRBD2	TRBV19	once	TGTGCCAGTAGTATGGCGGGGGGGGCTTACGAGCAGTACTTC	CASSMAGGAYEQYF
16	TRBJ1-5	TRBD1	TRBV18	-	TGTGCCAGCTCACTGTCACAGGGGTCTAGCAATCAGCCCCAGCATTTT	CASSLSQGSSNQPQHF
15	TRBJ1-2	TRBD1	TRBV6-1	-	TGTGCCAGCAGTGAGACCCCGACAGGGTACTATGGCTACACCTTC	CASSETPTGYYGYTF
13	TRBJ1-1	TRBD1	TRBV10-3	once	TGTGCCATCAGACCGGACAGGGCCACTGAAGCTTTCTTT	CAIRPDRATEAFF
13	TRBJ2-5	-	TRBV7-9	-	TGTGCCAGCAGCTGGGTGGACATCGGGACCCAGTACTTC	CASSWVDIGTQYF
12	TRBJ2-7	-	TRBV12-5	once	TGTGCTAGTGGTTTAATCTGGCAGGATGCGTACTTC	CASGLIWQDAYF
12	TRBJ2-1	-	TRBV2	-	TGTGCCAGCAGTGTCAATTTCAATGAGCAGTTCTTC	CASSVNFNEQFF
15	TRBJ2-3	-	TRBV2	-	TGTGCCAGCAGTGAACGACAGCCGGGGGCAGATACGCAGTATTTT	CASSERQPGADTQYF
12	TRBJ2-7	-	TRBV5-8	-	TGTGCCAGCAGGATGGAGGCGGACCCGCAGTACTTC	CASRMEADPQYF
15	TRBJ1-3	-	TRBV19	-	TGTGCCAGTAGTATCGAGGGTCGAGCTGGAAACACCATATATTTT	CASSIEGRAGNTIYF
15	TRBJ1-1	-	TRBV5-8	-	TGTGCCAGCAGCTTGGAACGACAGGCGAACACTGAAGCTTTCTTT	CASSLERQANTEAFF
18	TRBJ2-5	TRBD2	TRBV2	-	TGTGCCAGCAGGAGGGGGCTAGCGGGGGGGCGATCGGATGAGACCCAGTACTTC	CASRRGLAGGRSDETQYF
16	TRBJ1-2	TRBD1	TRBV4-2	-	TGTGCCAGCAGCCAGAGATGGGACAGGGGTGGCTATGGCCACACCTTC	CASSQRWDRGGYGHTF
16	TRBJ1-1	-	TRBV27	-	TGTGCCAGCAGTTTATCGTTCCAGGTCTCCGTCGATGAAGCTTTCTTT	CASSLSFQVSVDEAFF
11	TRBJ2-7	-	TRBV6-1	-	TGTGCCAGCATGAACAGTCGCGAGCAGTACTTC	CASMNSREQYF
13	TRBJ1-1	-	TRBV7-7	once	TGTGCCAGCAGCCGGGATTTGAACACTGAAGCTTTCTTT	CASSRDLNTEAFF